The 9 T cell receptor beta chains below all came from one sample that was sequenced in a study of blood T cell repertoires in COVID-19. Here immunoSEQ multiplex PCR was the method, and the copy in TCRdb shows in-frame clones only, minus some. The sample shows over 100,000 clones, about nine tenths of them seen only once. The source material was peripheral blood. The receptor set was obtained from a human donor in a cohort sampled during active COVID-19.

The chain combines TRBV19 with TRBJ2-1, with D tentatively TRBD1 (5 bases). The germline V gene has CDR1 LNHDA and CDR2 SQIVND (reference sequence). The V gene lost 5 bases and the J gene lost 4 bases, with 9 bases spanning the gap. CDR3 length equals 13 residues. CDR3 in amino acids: CASSGRVYNEQFF. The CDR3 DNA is TGTGCCAGTAGTGGCAGGGTTTACAATGAGCAGTTCTTC. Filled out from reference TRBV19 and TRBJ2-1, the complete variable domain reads DGGITQSPKYLFRKEGQNVTLSCEQNLNHDAMYWYRQDPGQGLRLIYYSQIVNDFQKGDIAEGYSVSREKKESFPLTVTSAQKNPTAFYLCASSGRVYNEQFFGPGTRLTVL.

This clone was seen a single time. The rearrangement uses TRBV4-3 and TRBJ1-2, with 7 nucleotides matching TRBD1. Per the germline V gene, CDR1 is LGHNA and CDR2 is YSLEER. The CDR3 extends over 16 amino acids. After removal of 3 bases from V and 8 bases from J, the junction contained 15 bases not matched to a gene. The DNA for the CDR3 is TGCGCCAGCAGCCATGAGTGGGGGACAGTATGGATGGGCTACACCTTC. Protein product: CASSHEWGTVWMGYTF.

The CDR3 reads CASSLPRGNSPLHF. CDR3 DNA: TGTGCCAGCAGCTTGCCCAGGGGGAATTCACCCCTCCACTTT. The chain employs TRBV5-4 and TRBJ1-6; 7 bases fit TRBD1. The CDR3 length is 14 residues. Unmatched junction bases numbered 2, after V lost 1 base and J lost 7 bases. Germline CDR1 and CDR2: SGHNT and YYREEE (reference sequence).

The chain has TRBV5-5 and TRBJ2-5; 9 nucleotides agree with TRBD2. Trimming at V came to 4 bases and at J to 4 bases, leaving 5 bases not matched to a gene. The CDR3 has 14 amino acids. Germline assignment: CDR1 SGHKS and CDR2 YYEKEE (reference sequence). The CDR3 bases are TGTGCCAGCAGCCGGCGGGAGGGCCGAGAGACCCAGTACTTC. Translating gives CASSRREGRETQYF.

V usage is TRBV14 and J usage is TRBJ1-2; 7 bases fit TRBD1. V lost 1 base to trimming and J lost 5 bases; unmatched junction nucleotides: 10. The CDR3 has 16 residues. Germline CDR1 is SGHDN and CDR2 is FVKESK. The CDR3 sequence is CASSQVAGGLGYGYTF. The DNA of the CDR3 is TGTGCCAGCAGCCAAGTCGCAGGGGGTCTTGGATATGGCTACACCTTC.

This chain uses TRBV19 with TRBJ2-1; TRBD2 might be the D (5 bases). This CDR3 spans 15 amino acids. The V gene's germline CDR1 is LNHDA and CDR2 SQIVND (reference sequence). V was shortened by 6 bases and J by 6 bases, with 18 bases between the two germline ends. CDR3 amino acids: CASSYLSLEGNEQFF. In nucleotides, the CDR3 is TGTGCCAGTAGCTACCTCAGTCTAGAGGGCAATGAGCAGTTCTTC. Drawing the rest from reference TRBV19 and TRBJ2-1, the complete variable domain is DGGITQSPKYLFRKEGQNVTLSCEQNLNHDAMYWYRQDPGQGLRLIYYSQIVNDFQKGDIAEGYSVSREKKESFPLTVTSAQKNPTAFYLCASSYLSLEGNEQFFGPGTRLTVL.

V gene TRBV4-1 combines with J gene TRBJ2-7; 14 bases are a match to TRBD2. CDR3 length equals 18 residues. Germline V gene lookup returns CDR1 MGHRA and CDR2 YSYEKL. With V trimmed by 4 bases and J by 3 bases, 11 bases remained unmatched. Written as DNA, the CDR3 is TGCGCCAGCAGCCCCAGTGGGACTAGCGGGAGAATTAGCTACGAGCAGTACTTC. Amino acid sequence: CASSPSGTSGRISYEQYF.

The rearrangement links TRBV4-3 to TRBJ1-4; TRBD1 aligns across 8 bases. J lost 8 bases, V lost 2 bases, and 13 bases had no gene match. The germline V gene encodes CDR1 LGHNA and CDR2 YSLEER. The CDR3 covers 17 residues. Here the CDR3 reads CASSQHPQGATTEKLFF. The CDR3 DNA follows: TGCGCCAGCAGCCAACATCCCCAGGGGGCCACTACCGAAAAACTGTTTTTT.

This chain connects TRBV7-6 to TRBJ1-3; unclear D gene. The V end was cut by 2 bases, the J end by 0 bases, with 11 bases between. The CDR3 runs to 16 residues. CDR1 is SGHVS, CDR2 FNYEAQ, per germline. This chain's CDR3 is CASSLWLGSSGNTIYF. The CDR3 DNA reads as TGTGCCAGCAGCTTATGGTTGGGGAGCTCTGGAAACACCATATATTTT.